This T cell receptor beta chain was found in a study of T cells in women clearing cervical HPV infection. As regards this clone: The sequence runs out 3 residues before the end of the CDR3; the remainder is reconstructed from the germline J gene.

Profiling relied on immunoSEQ multiplex PCR, and the TCRdb table lists in-frame clones only, not all of them. In total, the table holds fewer than 35,000 clones. V lost 1 base and J 2 bases, leaving 8 bases between the germline ends. Germline CDR1 SGHVS, CDR2 FQNEAQ. The length of the CDR3 is 14 residues. The rearrangement uses TRBV7-8 and TRBJ1-2; maybe TRBD1 (5 bases). The sample was blood buffy coat. The sequence was collected from a woman aged 18 to 75 with a cervical HPV16 infection that either progressed to CIN3+ or cleared (not recorded which). Here the CDR3 reads CASSLDGGNYGYTF. The CDR3 DNA, read in part, is TGTGCCAGCAGCTTAGACGGGGGAAACTATGGC.